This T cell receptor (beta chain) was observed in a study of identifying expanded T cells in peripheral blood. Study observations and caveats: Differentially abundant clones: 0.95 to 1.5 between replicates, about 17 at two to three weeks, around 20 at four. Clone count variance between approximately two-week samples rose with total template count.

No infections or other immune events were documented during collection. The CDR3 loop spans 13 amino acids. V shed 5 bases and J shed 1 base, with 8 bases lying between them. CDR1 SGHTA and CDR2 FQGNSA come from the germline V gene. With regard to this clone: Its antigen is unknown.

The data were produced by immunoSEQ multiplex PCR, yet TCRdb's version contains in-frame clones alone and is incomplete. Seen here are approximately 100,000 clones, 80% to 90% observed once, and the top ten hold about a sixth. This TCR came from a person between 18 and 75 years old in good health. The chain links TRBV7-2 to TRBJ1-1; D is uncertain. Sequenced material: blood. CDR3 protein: CASSRPGNTEAFF. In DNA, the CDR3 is TGTGCCAGCAGCCGACCCGGGAACACTGAAGCTTTCTTT. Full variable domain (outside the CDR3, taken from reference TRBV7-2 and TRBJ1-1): GAGVSQSPSNKVTEKGKDVELRCDPISGHTALYWYRQSLGQGLEFLIYFQGNSAPDKSGLPSDRFSAERTGGSVSTLTIQRTQQEDSAVYLCASSRPGNTEAFFGQGTRLTVV.